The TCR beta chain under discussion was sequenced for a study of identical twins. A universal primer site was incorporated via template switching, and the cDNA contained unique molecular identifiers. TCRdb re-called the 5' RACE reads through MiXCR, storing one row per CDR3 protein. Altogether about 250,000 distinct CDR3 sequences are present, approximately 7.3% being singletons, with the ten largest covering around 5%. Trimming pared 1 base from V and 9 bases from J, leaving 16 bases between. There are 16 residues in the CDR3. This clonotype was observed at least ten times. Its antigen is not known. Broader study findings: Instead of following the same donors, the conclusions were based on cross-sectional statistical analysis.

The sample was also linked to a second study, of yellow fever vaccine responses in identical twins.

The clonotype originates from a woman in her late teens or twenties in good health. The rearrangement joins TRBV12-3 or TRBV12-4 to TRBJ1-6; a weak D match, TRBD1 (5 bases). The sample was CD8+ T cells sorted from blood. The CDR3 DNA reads TGTGCCAGCAGTTTAGGACAGTCCTTGTATGGTTCACCCCTCCACTTT. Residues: CASSLGQSLYGSPLHF.